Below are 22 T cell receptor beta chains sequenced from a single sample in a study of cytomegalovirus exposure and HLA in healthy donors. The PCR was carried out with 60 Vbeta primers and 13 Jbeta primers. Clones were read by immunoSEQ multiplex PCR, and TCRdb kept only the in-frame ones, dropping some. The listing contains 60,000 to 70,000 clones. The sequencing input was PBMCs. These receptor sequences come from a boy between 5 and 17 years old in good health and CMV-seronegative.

CDR3: CASSSGTAYEQYF. Written as DNA, the CDR3 is TGTGCCAGCAGTTCCGGGACAGCCTACGAGCAGTACTTC. This rearrangement joins TRBV5-6 to TRBJ2-7; 7 bases line up with TRBD1. Germline CDR1 reads SGHDT; CDR2 reads YYEEEE. The CDR3 is 13 residues long. Trimming took 5 bases from V and 2 from J; bases not matched to a gene: 4. Together with reference TRBV5-6 and TRBJ2-7, the CDR3 gives the full variable domain: DAGVTQSPTHLIKTRGQQVTLRCSPKSGHDTVSWYQQALGQGPQFIFQYYEEEERQRGNFPDRFSGHQFPNYSSELNVNALLLGDSALYLCASSSGTAYEQYFGPGTRLTVT.

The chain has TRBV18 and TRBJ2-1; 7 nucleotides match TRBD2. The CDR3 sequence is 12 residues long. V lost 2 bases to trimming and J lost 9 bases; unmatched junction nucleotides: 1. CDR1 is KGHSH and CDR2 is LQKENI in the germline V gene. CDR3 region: CASSPGGVEQFF. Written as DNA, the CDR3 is TGTGCCAGCTCACCAGGGGGGGTTGAGCAGTTCTTC.

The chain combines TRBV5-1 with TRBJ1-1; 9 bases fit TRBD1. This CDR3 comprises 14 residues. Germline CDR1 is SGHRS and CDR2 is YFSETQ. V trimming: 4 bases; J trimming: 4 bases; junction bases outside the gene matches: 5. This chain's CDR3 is CASSHRGQGTEAFF. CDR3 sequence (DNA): TGCGCCAGCAGCCACAGGGGGCAAGGCACTGAAGCTTTCTTT.

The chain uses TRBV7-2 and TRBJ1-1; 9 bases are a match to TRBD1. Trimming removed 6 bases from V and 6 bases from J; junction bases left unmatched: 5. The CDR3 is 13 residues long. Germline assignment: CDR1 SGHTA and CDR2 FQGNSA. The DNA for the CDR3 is TGTGCCAGCAGGCCGGGACAGGGCCCTGAAGCTTTCTTT. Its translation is CASRPGQGPEAFF.

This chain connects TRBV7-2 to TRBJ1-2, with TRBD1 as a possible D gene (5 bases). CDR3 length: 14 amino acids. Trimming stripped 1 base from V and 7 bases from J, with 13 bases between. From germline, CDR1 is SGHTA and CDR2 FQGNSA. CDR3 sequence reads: CASSLVEQGSGYTF. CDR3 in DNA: TGTGCCAGCAGCTTAGTAGAGCAGGGTAGTGGCTACACCTTC.

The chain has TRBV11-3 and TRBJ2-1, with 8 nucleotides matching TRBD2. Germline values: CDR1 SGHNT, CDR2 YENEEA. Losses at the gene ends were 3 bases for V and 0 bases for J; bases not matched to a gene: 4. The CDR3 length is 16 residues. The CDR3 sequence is CASSFLSGSSYNEQFF. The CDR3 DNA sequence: TGTGCCAGCAGCTTCCTAAGCGGGAGCTCCTACAATGAGCAGTTCTTC.

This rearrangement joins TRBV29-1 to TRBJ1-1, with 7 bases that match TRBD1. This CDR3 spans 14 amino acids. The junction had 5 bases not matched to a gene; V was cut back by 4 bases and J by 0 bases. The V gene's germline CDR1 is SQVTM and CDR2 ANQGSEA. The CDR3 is CSVAQGGLNTEAFF. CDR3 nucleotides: TGCAGCGTTGCGCAGGGGGGCTTGAACACTGAAGCTTTCTTT.

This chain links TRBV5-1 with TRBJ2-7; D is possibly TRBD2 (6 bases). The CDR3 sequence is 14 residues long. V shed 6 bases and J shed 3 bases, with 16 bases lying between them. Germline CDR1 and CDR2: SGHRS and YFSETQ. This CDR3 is CASTWGVAVYEQYF. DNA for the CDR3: TGCGCCAGCACCTGGGGGGTAGCGGTCTACGAGCAGTACTTC.

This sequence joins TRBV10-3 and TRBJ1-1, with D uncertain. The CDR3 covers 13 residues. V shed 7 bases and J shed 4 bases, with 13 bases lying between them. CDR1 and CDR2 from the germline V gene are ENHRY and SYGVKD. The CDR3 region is CAINAGTGTEAFF. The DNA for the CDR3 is TGTGCCATCAACGCGGGAACTGGCACTGAAGCTTTCTTT.

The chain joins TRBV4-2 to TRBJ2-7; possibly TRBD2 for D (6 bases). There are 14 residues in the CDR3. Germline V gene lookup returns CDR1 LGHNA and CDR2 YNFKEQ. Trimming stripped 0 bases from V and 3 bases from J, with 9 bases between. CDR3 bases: TGTGCCAGCAGCCAAGAGGGGGGACTCTACGAGCAGTACTTC. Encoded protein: CASSQEGGLYEQYF.

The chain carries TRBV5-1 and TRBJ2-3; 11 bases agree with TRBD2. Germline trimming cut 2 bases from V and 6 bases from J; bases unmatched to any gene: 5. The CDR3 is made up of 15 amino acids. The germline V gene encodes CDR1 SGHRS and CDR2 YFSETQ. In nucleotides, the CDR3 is TGCGCCAGCAGCTTCTTAGCGGGAGGGCCCGATACGCAGTATTTT. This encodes CASSFLAGGPDTQYF.

CDR3 sequence (DNA): TGTGCCATCAGGTCGACAGCTGGGGTCTATGGCTACACCTTC. As protein: CAIRSTAGVYGYTF. The chain combines TRBV10-3 with TRBJ1-2; D is perhaps TRBD1 (5 bases). Germline V gene lookup returns CDR1 ENHRY and CDR2 SYGVKD. V was clipped by 6 bases and J by 4 bases, with 15 bases between them. The CDR3 runs 14 residues.

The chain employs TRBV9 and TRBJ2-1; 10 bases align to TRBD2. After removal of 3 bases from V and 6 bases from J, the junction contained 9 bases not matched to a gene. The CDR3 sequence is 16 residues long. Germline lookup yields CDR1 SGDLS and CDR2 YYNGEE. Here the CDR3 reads CASSDLLAGRANEQFF. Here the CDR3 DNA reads TGTGCCAGCAGCGACCTACTAGCGGGGAGAGCCAATGAGCAGTTCTTC.

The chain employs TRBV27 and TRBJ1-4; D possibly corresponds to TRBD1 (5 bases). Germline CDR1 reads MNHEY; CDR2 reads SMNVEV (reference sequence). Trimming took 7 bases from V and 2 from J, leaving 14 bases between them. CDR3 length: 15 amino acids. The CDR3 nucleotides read TGTGCCAGCACGAAATCAGGGTCTACTAATGAAAAACTGTTTTTT. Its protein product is CASTKSGSTNEKLFF.

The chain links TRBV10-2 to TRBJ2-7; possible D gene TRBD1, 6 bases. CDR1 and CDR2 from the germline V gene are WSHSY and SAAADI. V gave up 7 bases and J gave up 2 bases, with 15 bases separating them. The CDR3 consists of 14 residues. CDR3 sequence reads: CASTVQTGPYEQYF. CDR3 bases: TGCGCCAGCACCGTCCAGACAGGACCCTACGAGCAGTACTTC.

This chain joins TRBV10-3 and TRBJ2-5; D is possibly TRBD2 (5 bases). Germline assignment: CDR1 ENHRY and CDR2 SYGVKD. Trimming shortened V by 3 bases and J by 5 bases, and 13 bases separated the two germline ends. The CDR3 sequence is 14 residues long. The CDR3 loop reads CAISEEGLTETQYF. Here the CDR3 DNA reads TGTGCCATCAGTGAAGAGGGTTTGACGGAGACCCAGTACTTC.

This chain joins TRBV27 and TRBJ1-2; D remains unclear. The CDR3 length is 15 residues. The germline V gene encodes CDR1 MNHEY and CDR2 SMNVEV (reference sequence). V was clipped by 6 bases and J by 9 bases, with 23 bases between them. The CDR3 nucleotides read TGTGCCAGCAGCCACCCAAGGAGCGAAAACTTAAGCTACACCTTC. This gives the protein CASSHPRSENLSYTF.

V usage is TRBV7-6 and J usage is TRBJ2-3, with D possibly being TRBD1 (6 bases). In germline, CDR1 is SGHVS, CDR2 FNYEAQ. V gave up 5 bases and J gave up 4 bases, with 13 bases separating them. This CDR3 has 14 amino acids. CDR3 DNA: TGTGCCAGCAGCGCCCGGACAGACTCAGATACGCAGTATTTT. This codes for CASSARTDSDTQYF.

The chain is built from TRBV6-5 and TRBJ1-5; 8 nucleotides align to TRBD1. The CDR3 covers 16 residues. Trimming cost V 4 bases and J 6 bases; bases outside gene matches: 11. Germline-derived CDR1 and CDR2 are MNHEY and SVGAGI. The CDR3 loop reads CASSSPTGGGGQPQHF. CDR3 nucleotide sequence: TGTGCCAGCAGTTCCCCTACAGGGGGGGGTGGTCAGCCCCAGCATTTT.

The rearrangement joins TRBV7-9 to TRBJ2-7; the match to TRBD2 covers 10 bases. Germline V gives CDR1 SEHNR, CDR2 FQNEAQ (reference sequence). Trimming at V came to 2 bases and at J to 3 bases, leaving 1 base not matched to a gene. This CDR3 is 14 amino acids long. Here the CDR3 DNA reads TGTGCCAGCAGCTTACTAGCGGGAGACTACGAGCAGTACTTC. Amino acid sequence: CASSLLAGDYEQYF.

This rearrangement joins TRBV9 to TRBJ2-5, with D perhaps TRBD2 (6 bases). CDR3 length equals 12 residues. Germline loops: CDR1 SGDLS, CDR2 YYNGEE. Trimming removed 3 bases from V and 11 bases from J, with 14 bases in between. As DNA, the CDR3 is TGTGCCAGCAGCGAGGGCGGGAATGAGCAGTACTTC. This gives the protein CASSEGGNEQYF.

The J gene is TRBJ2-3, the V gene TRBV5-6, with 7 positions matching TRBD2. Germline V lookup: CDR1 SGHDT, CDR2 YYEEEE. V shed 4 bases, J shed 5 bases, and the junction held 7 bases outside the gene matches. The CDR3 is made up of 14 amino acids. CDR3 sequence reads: CASSPGGRGDTQYF. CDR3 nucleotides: TGTGCCAGCAGCCCCGGCGGGAGAGGAGATACGCAGTATTTT.